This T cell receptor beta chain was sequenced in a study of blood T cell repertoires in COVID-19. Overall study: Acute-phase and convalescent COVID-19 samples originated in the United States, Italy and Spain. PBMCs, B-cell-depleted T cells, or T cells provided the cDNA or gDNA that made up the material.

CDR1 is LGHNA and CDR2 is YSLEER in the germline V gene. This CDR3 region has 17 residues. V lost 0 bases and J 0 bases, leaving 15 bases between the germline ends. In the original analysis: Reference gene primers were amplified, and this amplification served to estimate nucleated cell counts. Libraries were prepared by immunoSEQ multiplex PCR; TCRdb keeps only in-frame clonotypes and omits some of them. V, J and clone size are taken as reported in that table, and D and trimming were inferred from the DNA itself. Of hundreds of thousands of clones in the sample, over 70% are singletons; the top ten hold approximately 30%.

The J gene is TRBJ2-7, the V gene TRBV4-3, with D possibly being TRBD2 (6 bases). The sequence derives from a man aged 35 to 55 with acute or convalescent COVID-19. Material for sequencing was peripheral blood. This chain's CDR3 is CASSQDVGLPSSYEQYF. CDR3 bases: TGCGCCAGCAGCCAAGACGTGGGACTTCCGAGCTCCTACGAGCAGTACTTC.